This T cell receptor beta chain emerged from a study of beta chain features in type 1 diabetes. Trimming at V came to 2 bases and at J to 5 bases, leaving 12 bases not matched to a gene. Germline CDR1 MNHEY, CDR2 SMNVEV (reference sequence). The length of the CDR3 is 17 residues. Every bit of the isolated RNA underwent reverse transcription, so sequencing read expressed TCRB transcripts. Data came from immunoSEQ multiplex PCR; TCRdb stores just in-frame clones and leaves some out. The table lists about 620,000 clones, 15% to 19% of them singletons. The source is a man younger than 35 in good health. The chain carries TRBV27 and TRBJ2-5; 9 positions agree with TRBD2. The sequencing sample was made of naive CD4+ T cells from blood. This CDR3 reads CASSLNFAGGPQETQYF. The CDR3 DNA is TGTGCCAGCAGTTTAAACTTCGCGGGGGGGCCGCAGGAGACCCAGTACTTC.